These T cell receptor beta chains were read from a single sample in a study of blood T cells in healthy people across ages. Via MiXCR, TCRdb re-called the 5' RACE reads, giving one row per CDR3 protein. The repertoire consists of more than 450,000 distinct CDR3 sequences, with about 28% occurring once and the leading ten covering about 3.3%. The same data also contributed to another study, on T cells of mothers and their children.

Sequenced: blood. These receptors all come from a boy aged 2 to 10 in good health. Both conserved end residues are part of each CDR3. The D gene is left open where the match is weak.

j_gene	v_gene	d_gene	len	CDR3aa
TRBJ2-3	TRBV20-1	NA	11	CSASGPDTQYF
TRBJ2-2	TRBV29-1	NA	16	CSVEETRQGGTGELFF
TRBJ2-7	TRBV29-1	TRBD2	17	CSVMGGSGGKSSYEQYF
TRBJ1-3	TRBV12-5	TRBD1	16	CASGPGQGGSGNTIYF
TRBJ2-5	TRBV18	TRBD2	15	CASSPSGSSQETQYF
TRBJ2-3	TRBV12-3/TRBV12-4	NA	12	CASTPESVTQYF
TRBJ1-4	TRBV5-5	TRBD1	17	CASIAGTGIATNEKLFF
TRBJ2-7	TRBV12-5	NA	11	CASGPGYEQYF
TRBJ2-1	TRBV6-1	NA	13	CASTLSDWDEQFF
TRBJ1-2	TRBV12-3/TRBV12-4	NA	15	CASSPSGPTNYGYTF
TRBJ2-1	TRBV3-1	NA	12	CASSQVLDEQFF
TRBJ1-1	TRBV6-1	NA	13	CAAVWPSAVEAFF
TRBJ2-5	TRBV25-1	NA	11	CASGSDNERFF
TRBJ1-2	TRBV11-2	NA	17	CASSSLGRGDTDYGYTF
TRBJ2-5	TRBV7-2	TRBD2	15	CASSLFPGLLETQYF
TRBJ2-5	TRBV6-2/TRBV6-3	TRBD2	14	CASGTSVRRETQYF
TRBJ2-1	TRBV6-2/TRBV6-3	TRBD2	20	CASSYRHGLAGDRIYNEQFF
TRBJ2-7	TRBV28	NA	13	CASRTTNLYEQYF
TRBJ1-2	TRBV9	NA	14	CASSVDTDAYGYTF
NA	TRBV20-1	TRBD2	11	CSKLAGNEQFF
TRBJ2-6	TRBV9	NA	17	CASSVGAVGPGANVLTF
TRBJ2-5	TRBV9	NA	14	CASSPRRVQETQYF
TRBJ2-7	TRBV6-6	TRBD1	13	CASATGVSYEQYF
NA	TRBV6-2/TRBV6-3	TRBD1	15	CASRKPGQGAYEQYF
TRBJ2-7	TRBV27	NA	14	CASSPVGMGYEQYF
TRBJ2-7	TRBV5-1	NA	20	CASSLGLGGVRTISSYEQYF
TRBJ1-5	TRBV10-2	NA	12	CATPKIDQPQHF
TRBJ1-2	TRBV6-5	NA	17	CASSYSKTRAINYGYTF
TRBJ2-7	TRBV29-1	NA	12	CSVESQGYEQYF
TRBJ2-5	TRBV5-1	TRBD2	15	CASSLDGTREETQYF
TRBJ1-5	TRBV29-1	NA	13	CSVTTGHNQPQHF
TRBJ2-5	TRBV6-5	NA	15	CASSYSGARGETQYF
NA	TRBV13	NA	12	CASSFRTNEQFF
TRBJ1-4	TRBV7-2	TRBD1	14	CASSPTGTVEKLFF
TRBJ2-5	TRBV21-1	NA	15	CASSKLRHGQETQYF
TRBJ2-5	TRBV7-3	NA	13	CASSSTYQETQYF
TRBJ2-3	TRBV24-1	NA	12	CATAGNTDTQYF
TRBJ2-1	TRBV12-3/TRBV12-4	TRBD2	12	CASSDLAVPFFF
NA	TRBV20-1	NA	13	CSASPSQAYEQYF
TRBJ1-6	TRBV6-5	NA	15	CASSYSWVNNSPLHF
TRBJ2-2	TRBV6-5	NA	18	CASSYSNPGPGDTGELFF
TRBJ2-3	TRBV19	NA	14	CASSTTGHTDTQYF
TRBJ2-5	TRBV7-9	TRBD2	18	CASSSPGGWGRPQETQYF
NA	TRBV20-1	TRBD2	14	CSASVASGRYEQYF
TRBJ1-2	TRBV5-5	TRBD1	17	CASSLGGTAPINYGYTF
TRBJ2-1	TRBV3-1	NA	13	CASSQGVRRALYF
NA	TRBV27	NA	14	CASSPQAAPESQYF
TRBJ2-7	TRBV11-2	NA	15	CASSLGAGGGYEQYF
TRBJ2-5	TRBV7-8	TRBD2	14	CASKWRGGQETQYF
TRBJ2-1	TRBV3-1	NA	14	CASSQEGADNEQFF
TRBJ2-5	TRBV28	NA	14	CASSLFRRGETQYF
TRBJ2-5	TRBV28	NA	10	CATRGEDQYF
TRBJ2-5	TRBV7-9	NA	15	CASNRPTGFQETQYF
TRBJ2-4	TRBV9	NA	14	CASSVGLERNIQYF
TRBJ2-7	TRBV27	NA	16	CASSLERGASRYGQYF
TRBJ2-7	TRBV10-3	NA	13	CATARDASYEQYF
TRBJ1-2	TRBV7-6	NA	15	CASSLVEGSAGGYTF
TRBJ1-4	TRBV9	NA	14	CASSVRQHNEKLFF
TRBJ2-5	TRBV10-1	TRBD1	13	CASSEGRGQTQYF